A single sample gave rise to the 18 T cell receptor beta chains below, sequenced in a study of blood T cell repertoires in COVID-19. Libraries were prepared by immunoSEQ multiplex PCR; TCRdb keeps only in-frame clonotypes and omits some of them. The data show around 84,000 clones, around 83% seen once. The sequenced sample was peripheral blood. The receptors stem from an elderly man with active or convalescent COVID-19.

The chain uses TRBV3-1 (or the pseudogene TRBV3-2) and TRBJ1-4; no definite D call. Germline CDR1 and CDR2: LGHDT and YNNKEL (reference sequence). CDR3 length: 13 residues. V was cut by 3 bases and J by 8 bases, with 10 bases left in between. The CDR3 nucleotides read TGTGCCAGCAGCCACTTAGCTGGAGAAAAACTGTTTTTT. Residues: CASSHLAGEKLFF.

The J gene is TRBJ1-2, the V gene TRBV11-2; tentative D call: TRBD1 (6 bases). The CDR3 covers 13 residues. Trimming took 5 bases from V and 8 from J, leaving 15 bases between them. Looked up from germline, CDR1 is SGHAT and CDR2 is FQNNGV. CDR3 nucleotide sequence: TGTGCCAGCAGCAAAGGGACATCTACCGGCTACACCTTC. It encodes CASSKGTSTGYTF.

In nucleotides, the CDR3 is TGCGCCAGCAGCCACCAGCGGGGGGTCACCGGGGAGCTGTTTTTT. Its protein is CASSHQRGVTGELFF. The rearrangement links TRBV4-1 to TRBJ2-2; 9 nucleotides line up with TRBD2. CDR1 is MGHRA and CDR2 is YSYEKL in the germline V gene. J was trimmed by 4 bases and V by 3 bases; bases with no gene match: 3. CDR3 length: 15 amino acids.

This chain links TRBV28 with TRBJ1-5; 7 bases line up with TRBD1. Germline V lookup: CDR1 MDHEN, CDR2 SYDVKM. This CDR3 is 19 amino acids long. With V trimmed by 5 bases and J by 2 bases, 18 bases remained unmatched. This CDR3 reads CASSRIGTAYTVGNQPQHF. CDR3 coding DNA: TGTGCCAGCAGTCGTATCGGGACAGCGTATACAGTAGGCAATCAGCCCCAGCATTTT. Based on the CDR3 plus reference TRBV28 and TRBJ1-5, the full variable domain is DVKVTQSSRYLVKRTGEKVFLECVQDMDHENMFWYRQDPGLGLRLIYFSYDVKMKEKGDIPEGYSVSREKKERFSLILESASTNQTSMYLCASSRIGTAYTVGNQPQHFGDGTRLSIL.

This clone was counted only a few times. The rearrangement uses TRBV2 and TRBJ2-3, with 14 bases aligning to TRBD2. This CDR3 region has 15 residues. J gave up 5 bases and V 4 bases, and 2 bases lay outside the gene matches. Germline V gene sequence: CDR1 SNHLY, CDR2 FYNNEI. The CDR3 loop reads CASSGGTSGRDTQYF. CDR3 bases: TGTGCCAGCAGTGGTGGGACTAGCGGGAGAGATACGCAGTATTTT.

There are a few counts of this clone. The chain links TRBV18 to TRBJ2-1; TRBD1 is a possible D gene (5 bases). This CDR3 region has 13 residues. With 6 bases removed from V and 5 bases from J, the gap between germline ends came to 11 bases. Germline CDR1 reads KGHSH; CDR2 reads LQKENI. The CDR3 protein is CASSQTEHNEQFF. CDR3 bases: TGTGCCAGCTCCCAGACAGAACACAATGAGCAGTTCTTC.

The V gene is TRBV15, the J gene TRBJ2-1, with 8 positions matching TRBD1. The CDR3 covers 13 residues. The V and J ends lost 8 bases and 3 bases, in that order; junction bases with no gene match: 3. Germline V lookup: CDR1 LNHNV, CDR2 YYDKDF (reference sequence). CDR3 coding DNA: TGTGCCACCGGCACAGGGGGCTACAATGAGCAGTTCTTC. It is translated as CATGTGGYNEQFF. Complete variable domain (other parts from reference TRBV15 and TRBJ2-1): DAMVIQNPRYQVTQFGKPVTLSCSQTLNHNVMYWYQQKSSQAPKLLFHYYDKDFNNEADTPDNFQSRRPNTSFCFLDIRSPGLGDTAMYLCATGTGGYNEQFFGPGTRLTVL.

The V call is TRBV2, the J call TRBJ1-5, with TRBD1 matching 9 bases. The CDR3 extends over 18 amino acids. J was trimmed by 0 bases and V by 0 bases; bases with no gene match: 6. Germline V gene data show CDR1 as SNHLY and CDR2 as FYNNEI. Here the CDR3 DNA reads TGTGCCAGCAGTGAAGCTGGGACAGGGACCACTAGCAATCAGCCCCAGCATTTT. Protein product: CASSEAGTGTTSNQPQHF.

This clone appeared a single time. The rearrangement uses TRBV4-1 and TRBJ1-2, with 11 bases that match TRBD1. This CDR3 spans 17 amino acids. The germline V gene has CDR1 MGHRA and CDR2 YSYEKL. Trimming removed 3 bases from V and 4 bases from J; junction bases left unmatched: 10. CDR3 nucleotides: TGCGCCAGCAGCCAGATTCCCGGGACAGGGGGAAGCTATGGCTACACCTTC. Its translation is CASSQIPGTGGSYGYTF.

The CDR3 reads CASSSGYTEAFF. The DNA for the CDR3 is TGTGCCAGCAGCTCAGGGTACACTGAAGCTTTCTTT. V is TRBV5-8 and J is TRBJ1-1, with D possibly TRBD1 on 5 matching bases. This CDR3 comprises 12 residues. V lost 3 bases and J 3 bases, leaving 6 bases between the germline ends. The germline V gene encodes CDR1 SGHTS and CDR2 YDEGEE.

The gene calls are TRBV10-1 and TRBJ2-1; D may be TRBD2 (5 bases). The CDR3 covers 15 residues. Trimming left V 0 bases short and J 7 bases short, with 13 bases between. Germline assignment: CDR1 WNHNN and CDR2 SYGVQD (reference sequence). The CDR3 is CASSESGVPRNEQFF. The DNA for the CDR3 is TGCGCCAGCAGTGAGTCGGGAGTTCCACGGAATGAGCAGTTCTTC.

V is TRBV4-3 and J is TRBJ1-2, with 7 bases matching TRBD1. V lost 0 bases, J lost 6 bases, and 10 bases stayed unmatched. Germline values: CDR1 LGHNA, CDR2 YSLEER. The CDR3 runs 16 residues. The DNA for the CDR3 is TGCGCCAGCAGCCAAGATCACCGACAGGGTTGGAATGGCTACACCTTC. Amino acid sequence: CASSQDHRQGWNGYTF.

As DNA, the CDR3 is TGTGCCAGCAGCCAAGGGACAGGGAAGGGTGAGCAGTTCTTC. This encodes CASSQGTGKGEQFF. V gene TRBV13 combines with J gene TRBJ2-1, with 9 nucleotides matching TRBD1. This CDR3 has 14 residues. V shed 5 bases and J 9 bases; nucleotides not matched to a gene: 8. The V gene's germline CDR1 is PRHDT and CDR2 FYEKMQ (reference sequence).

Only a few counts were recorded for this clone. This chain joins TRBV3-1 (or the pseudogene TRBV3-2) and TRBJ1-1; D remains ambiguous. The V gene's germline CDR1 is LGHDT and CDR2 YNNKEL (reference sequence). The CDR3 loop spans 15 amino acids. Trimming removed 0 bases at V and 1 base at J, with 9 bases between. The CDR3 nucleotides read TGTGCCAGCAGCCAAGATCGAGAGGGGAACACTGAAGCTTTCTTT. Translation gives CASSQDREGNTEAFF.

This clone has only one observation. The chain's CDR3 is CSASLETQYF. The CDR3 bases are TGCAGTGCTAGTCTGGAGACCCAGTACTTC. V and J are TRBV20-1 and TRBJ2-5; D is ambiguous. V was shortened by 3 bases and J by 5 bases, with 4 bases between the two germline ends. There are 10 residues in the CDR3. The germline CDR1 and CDR2 sequences are DFQATT and SNEGSKA (reference sequence).

This clone has just one count. The chain combines TRBV5-1 with TRBJ1-3; perhaps TRBD1 as D (6 bases). Germline values: CDR1 SGHRS, CDR2 YFSETQ. Trimming removed 0 bases from V and 4 bases from J, with 8 bases in between. This CDR3 region has 14 residues. Here the CDR3 reads CASSLVGAGNTIYF. CDR3 DNA sequence: TGCGCCAGCAGCTTGGTGGGGGCAGGAAACACCATATATTTT.

This chain uses TRBV9 with TRBJ2-2; 7 bases agree with TRBD2. CDR3 length: 16 residues. Trimming cost V 4 bases and J 0 bases; bases outside gene matches: 6. From germline, CDR1 is SGDLS and CDR2 YYNGEE. CDR3 DNA: TGTGCCAGCAGCACCGGACTAGTGACGAACACCGGGGAGCTGTTTTTT. Protein: CASSTGLVTNTGELFF.

This clone was observed a single time. The V call is TRBV5-1, the J call TRBJ1-4; 10 bases match TRBD1. Trimming cost V 0 bases and J 7 bases; bases outside gene matches: 9. This CDR3 spans 17 amino acids. Looked up from germline, CDR1 is SGHRS and CDR2 is YFSETQ. This chain's CDR3 is CASSLDRPGQGFEKLFF. CDR3 bases: TGCGCCAGCAGCTTGGATCGACCGGGACAGGGGTTTGAAAAACTGTTTTTT.